What follows are 10 T cell receptor beta chains derived from one specimen sequenced in a study of T cell changes during pregnancy in multiple sclerosis. The assay was immunoSEQ multiplex PCR, and TCRdb's table has in-frame clones only and misses some. The table has approximately 100,000 clones, around 93% seen once; the top ten hold around 0.9%. The material was peripheral blood, obtained before pregnancy. The origin of the receptors is a female donor with multiple sclerosis, enrolled in a pregnancy study.

V is TRBV5-1 and J is TRBJ1-1; possibly TRBD1 for D (6 bases). This CDR3 has 14 residues. The ends were cut back, 5 bases at V and 7 bases at J, with 18 bases in the middle. Germline V gene sequence: CDR1 SGHRS, CDR2 YFSETQ. Written as DNA, the CDR3 is TGCGCCAGCAGAAGGGGACACCGTGAGGATGAAGCTTTCTTT. This codes for CASRRGHREDEAFF.

This CDR3 is CSGLVTGPRYEQYF. CDR3 bases: TGCAGCGGCCTTGTGACAGGGCCTCGCTACGAGCAGTACTTC. The gene calls are TRBV29-1 and TRBJ2-7; 7 bases map to TRBD1. V shed 7 bases and J 3 bases; nucleotides not matched to a gene: 12. Germline CDR1 is SQVTM and CDR2 is ANQGSEA. This CDR3 is 14 amino acids long.

The rearrangement links TRBV10-1 to TRBJ1-5, with D perhaps matching TRBD1 (6 bases). CDR1 and CDR2 (germline): WNHNN, SYGVQD (reference sequence). Trimming removed 8 bases from V and 0 bases from J, with 11 bases in between. The CDR3 is made up of 14 amino acids. CDR3 coding DNA: TGCGCCAGCTGGACAGCCCATAGCAATCAGCCCCAGCATTTT. Translating gives CASWTAHSNQPQHF.

This chain joins TRBV5-6 and TRBJ2-7; TRBD1 matches 7 bases. CDR1 and CDR2 (germline): SGHDT, YYEEEE. V trimming: 4 bases; J trimming: 1 base; junction bases outside the gene matches: 11. The CDR3 consists of 16 residues. CDR3 DNA: TGTGCCAGCAGCGTGCGACAGGGCCGGAGATCCTACGAGCAGTACTTC. It yields the protein CASSVRQGRRSYEQYF.

The V call is TRBV27, the J call TRBJ2-7; 10 nucleotides line up with TRBD1. The CDR3 is 14 amino acids. V trimming: 5 bases; J trimming: 2 bases; junction bases outside the gene matches: 3. Germline V gene lookup returns CDR1 MNHEY and CDR2 SMNVEV (reference sequence). The CDR3 DNA sequence: TGTGCCAGCAGTCCGACAGGGGGCCCCTACGAGCAGTACTTC. Protein product: CASSPTGGPYEQYF.

The CDR3 DNA sequence: TGTGCCAGCAGCTTGGGGCAGGGCCCCACCGGGGAGCTGTTTTTT. Protein: CASSLGQGPTGELFF. The chain joins TRBV5-4 to TRBJ2-2; perhaps TRBD1 as D (5 bases). This CDR3 is 15 amino acids long. V lost 0 bases to trimming and J lost 4 bases, with 10 bases between them. Germline-derived CDR1 and CDR2 are SGHNT and YYREEE (reference sequence).

This rearrangement joins TRBV2 to TRBJ2-5; D is unclear. The CDR3 is 11 residues long. The germline V gene encodes CDR1 SNHLY and CDR2 FYNNEI. Deletions cut 3 bases from V and 5 bases from J, with 4 bases between. CDR3 in DNA: TGTGCCAGCAGTGAGGAGGAGACCCAGTACTTC. Translation gives CASSEEETQYF.

For the CDR3, the DNA is TGTGCCAGCAGCTTGGCCCTTCCTAAGACAGGCGATGGCAAAAACATTCAGTACTTC. This translates into CASSLALPKTGDGKNIQYF. The chain carries TRBV5-6 and TRBJ2-4, with D possibly TRBD1 on 6 matching bases. The CDR3 runs to 19 residues. V was trimmed by 0 bases and J by 3 bases, leaving 22 bases between them. Germline CDR1 and CDR2: SGHDT and YYEEEE.

The gene calls are TRBV6-4 and TRBJ2-1, with TRBD2 matching over 7 bases. Germline-derived CDR1 and CDR2 are MRHNA and SNTAGT. Germline trimming cut 5 bases from V and 0 bases from J; bases unmatched to any gene: 10. The CDR3 has 17 amino acids. This chain's CDR3 is CASSPQLASSSYNEQFF. The CDR3 DNA follows: TGTGCCAGCAGTCCCCAACTAGCGAGTAGCTCCTACAATGAGCAGTTCTTC.

The rearrangement links TRBV5-1 to TRBJ1-5; D is unresolved. This CDR3 has 15 amino acids. The germline V gene has CDR1 SGHRS and CDR2 YFSETQ. V was pared by 0 bases and J by 5 bases, with 12 bases between. The CDR3 DNA reads TGCGCCAGCAGCTTGGTGCCGGGTTTGGATCAGCCCCAGCATTTT. This translates into CASSLVPGLDQPQHF.